The 22 T cell receptor beta chains below all came from one sample that was sequenced in a study of T cell clonotyping in hematopoietic cell transplantation. Profiled with immunoSEQ multiplex PCR; TCRdb holds only in-frame clones, not every one. This sample has under 9,000 clones, with 95% to 96% found just once. Sequencing used PBMCs, obtained 30 days after allogeneic stem cell transplant. These receptors originate from a male patient in his thirties or forties who had an allogeneic stem cell transplant from a related donor, so the T cells may come from the graft donor. Some clones in this sample may be carry-over from other donors' samples.

CDR3 coding DNA: TGTGCCAGCAGCTTGGATACCACAAGTTCTGCCTATGGCTACACCTTC. Its protein product is CASSLDTTSSAYGYTF. This chain joins TRBV5-8 and TRBJ1-2; D remains ambiguous. The CDR3 contains 16 residues. Trimming stripped 0 bases from V and 4 bases from J, with 16 bases between. Germline assignment: CDR1 SGHTS and CDR2 YDEGEE. Looking up the rest from reference TRBV5-8 and TRBJ1-2 gives the full variable domain: EAGVTQSPTHLIKTRGQQATLRCSPISGHTSVYWYQQALGLGLQFLLWYDEGEERNRGNFPPRFSGRQFPNYSSELNVNALELEDSALYLCASSLDTTSSAYGYTFGSGTRLTVV.

The chain couples TRBV9 to TRBJ2-3, with 8 positions matching TRBD2. The CDR3 has 14 amino acids. Germline loops: CDR1 SGDLS, CDR2 YYNGEE. With V trimmed by 2 bases and J by 6 bases, 5 bases remained unmatched. In nucleotides, the CDR3 is TGTGCCAGCAGCGTCGGGGGGGCCGATGATACGCAGTATTTT. Its protein product is CASSVGGADDTQYF.

This chain links TRBV9 with TRBJ1-3; TRBD1 matches 10 bases. CDR1 and CDR2 (germline): SGDLS, YYNGEE. CDR3 length: 16 residues. V was pared by 2 bases and J by 3 bases, with 5 bases of the junction left unmatched. The CDR3 DNA sequence: TGTGCCAGCAGCGTGGGACAGGGGTTCGTTGGAAACACCATATATTTT. Translation gives CASSVGQGFVGNTIYF.

The V call is TRBV7-9, the J call TRBJ1-2; 7 bases align to TRBD1. Germline V gene sequence: CDR1 SEHNR, CDR2 FQNEAQ (reference sequence). The CDR3 extends over 13 amino acids. With 3 bases clipped from V and 10 bases from J, the junction kept 8 bases outside the gene matches. CDR3 bases: TGTGCCAGCAGCTTCGACAGGGTTACCGACTACACCTTC. Translated, it gives CASSFDRVTDYTF. Full variable domain (remainder filled in from reference TRBV7-9 and TRBJ1-2): DTGVSQNPRHKITKRGQNVTFRCDPISEHNRLYWYRQTLGQGPEFLTYFQNEAQLEKSRLLSDRFSAERPKGSFSTLEIQRTEQGDSAMYLCASSFDRVTDYTFGSGTRLTVV.

The sample holds one count of this clone. The genes are TRBV11-2 and TRBJ1-4; D is unclear. From germline, CDR1 is SGHAT and CDR2 FQNNGV. Trimming stripped 4 bases from V and 7 bases from J, with 10 bases between. This CDR3 is 13 amino acids long. CDR3 residues: CASSYTNGEKLFF. The DNA of the CDR3 is TGTGCCAGCAGCTATACTAACGGTGAAAAACTGTTTTTT.

This rearrangement joins TRBV11-1 to TRBJ1-1; perhaps TRBD1 as D (6 bases). The V gene's germline CDR1 is SGHAT and CDR2 FQDESV (reference sequence). The V end was cut by 0 bases, the J end by 1 base, with 12 bases between. CDR3 length equals 16 residues. CDR3 in DNA: TGTGCCAGCAGCTTAGCGAAGGGGGGCGCGAACACTGAAGCTTTCTTT. It yields the protein CASSLAKGGANTEAFF. The full variable domain, its missing parts supplied by reference TRBV11-1 and TRBJ1-1, is EAEVAQSPRYKITEKSQAVAFWCDPISGHATLYWYRQILGQGPELLVQFQDESVVDDSQLPKDRFSAERLKGVDSTLKIQPAELGDSAMYLCASSLAKGGANTEAFFGQGTRLTVV.

The chain recombines TRBV28 with TRBJ1-2; D is unresolved. V gave up 3 bases and J gave up 3 bases, with 20 bases separating them. Germline V gives CDR1 MDHEN, CDR2 SYDVKM. This CDR3 is built from 17 residues. The CDR3 region has the DNA TGTGCCAGCAGTTTTATGTGGTTGCTACGGCTATACTATGGCTACACCTTC. Protein sequence: CASSFMWLLRLYYGYTF.

The chain couples TRBV29-1 to TRBJ1-2, with 8 bases aligning to TRBD1. The CDR3 loop spans 16 amino acids. The germline V gene has CDR1 SQVTM and CDR2 ANQGSEA. J lost 4 bases, V lost 4 bases, and 14 bases had no gene match. This CDR3 is CSVAPSGRGRAYGYTF. In nucleotides, the CDR3 is TGCAGCGTTGCCCCCTCAGGCAGGGGGCGCGCCTATGGCTACACCTTC. The variable domain in full, completed from reference TRBV29-1 and TRBJ1-2, reads SAVISQKPSRDICQRGTSLTIQCQVDSQVTMMFWYRQQPGQSLTLIATANQGSEATYESGFVIDKFPISRPNLTFSTLTVSNMSPEDSSIYLCSVAPSGRGRAYGYTFGSGTRLTVV.

The chain carries TRBV6-5 and TRBJ2-2; D is unclear. V gave up 4 bases and J gave up 3 bases, with 9 bases separating them. The CDR3 contains 14 residues. Germline assignment: CDR1 MNHEY and CDR2 SVGAGI. DNA of the CDR3: TGTGCCAGCAGTTCCGCGCAACACACCGGGGAGCTGTTTTTT. It encodes CASSSAQHTGELFF.

V gene TRBV2 combines with J gene TRBJ2-3, with TRBD2 identical over 11 bases. There are 18 residues in the CDR3. Germline CDR1 and CDR2: SNHLY and FYNNEI. V shed 0 bases and J 2 bases; nucleotides not matched to a gene: 7. The CDR3 bases are TGTGCCAGCAGTGAAGCGCTTCTAGCGGGGGGTGCCACAGATACGCAGTATTTT. Its protein product is CASSEALLAGGATDTQYF.

The V and J genes are TRBV25-1 and TRBJ1-1; D is possibly TRBD1 (6 bases). The CDR3 spans 15 residues. Germline V gives CDR1 MGHDK, CDR2 SYGVNS. The V end lost 4 bases, the J end lost 3 bases, and 15 bases lay between the germline ends. CDR3 sequence (DNA): TGTGCCAGCAGTGTACGAGGGGGATTTGACACTGAAGCTTTCTTT. It specifies CASSVRGGFDTEAFF.

The chain is built from TRBV28 and TRBJ1-6; tentative D call: TRBD1 (5 bases). Trimming pared 1 base from V and 9 bases from J, leaving 16 bases between. From germline, CDR1 is MDHEN and CDR2 SYDVKM. The CDR3 extends over 16 amino acids. In nucleotides, the CDR3 is TGTGCCAGCAGTTTATTGTCAGGAATTAGGGGTTCACCCCTCCACTTT. Its translation: CASSLLSGIRGSPLHF. Together with reference TRBV28 and TRBJ1-6, the CDR3 gives the full variable domain: DVKVTQSSRYLVKRTGEKVFLECVQDMDHENMFWYRQDPGLGLRLIYFSYDVKMKEKGDIPEGYSVSREKKERFSLILESASTNQTSMYLCASSLLSGIRGSPLHFGNGTRLTVT.

This chain links TRBV30 with TRBJ1-2, with 8 nucleotides matching TRBD1. The CDR3 spans 14 residues. The V and J ends lost 0 bases and 11 bases, in that order; junction bases with no gene match: 11. The germline gives CDR1 GTSNPN, CDR2 SVGIG (reference sequence). Here the CDR3 reads CAWSVGTGALRYTF. In DNA, the CDR3 is TGTGCCTGGAGTGTTGGGACAGGAGCACTCCGGTACACCTTC.

This clone occurred once. V usage is TRBV4-3 and J usage is TRBJ2-2; D may be TRBD2 (6 bases). This CDR3 region has 17 residues. Trimming removed 2 bases at V and 6 bases at J, with 19 bases between. The germline gives CDR1 LGHNA, CDR2 YSLEER. The DNA for the CDR3 is TGCGCCAGCAGCCAATTTTCGGGGGATGTTCTCTCCGGGGAGCTGTTTTTT. Its translation: CASSQFSGDVLSGELFF.

The chain carries TRBV7-2 and TRBJ1-1; perhaps TRBD1 as D (6 bases). The CDR3 runs 14 residues. Germline V gene data show CDR1 as SGHTA and CDR2 as FQGNSA. The V end was cut by 4 bases, the J end by 11 bases, with 20 bases between. This chain's CDR3 is CASSSGTTRRGAFF. Written as DNA, the CDR3 is TGTGCCAGCAGCTCCGGGACAACCCGCCGGGGGGCTTTCTTT.

V gene TRBV6-5 combines with J gene TRBJ1-5, with D unclear. The germline V gene has CDR1 MNHEY and CDR2 SVGAGI. The CDR3 consists of 15 residues. V gave up 5 bases and J gave up 4 bases, with 15 bases separating them. CDR3 protein: CASSRFVGWNQPQHF. The CDR3 DNA reads TGTGCCAGCAGTCGCTTTGTGGGTTGGAATCAGCCCCAGCATTTT.

The genes are TRBV27 and TRBJ2-3; D uncertain. With 6 bases removed from V and 2 bases from J, the gap between germline ends came to 12 bases. CDR1 MNHEY and CDR2 SMNVEV come from the germline V gene (reference sequence). The CDR3 runs to 14 residues. CDR3 bases: TGTGCCAGCAGACAAAGAGGAATCACAGATACGCAGTATTTT. Protein product: CASRQRGITDTQYF.

The chain joins TRBV9 to TRBJ1-2, with unresolved D. Looked up from germline, CDR1 is SGDLS and CDR2 is YYNGEE. V lost 0 bases and J 5 bases, leaving 14 bases between the germline ends. The CDR3 extends over 15 amino acids. CDR3 in amino acids: CASSVGSGIYYGYTF. The DNA for the CDR3 is TGTGCCAGCAGCGTAGGCTCCGGGATTTATTATGGCTACACCTTC. Full variable domain (remainder filled in from reference TRBV9 and TRBJ1-2): DSGVTQTPKHLITATGQRVTLRCSPRSGDLSVYWYQQSLDQGLQFLIQYYNGEERAKGNILERFSAQQFPDLHSELNLSSLELGDSALYFCASSVGSGIYYGYTFGSGTRLTVV.

The chain couples TRBV30 to TRBJ2-1; 9 bases line up with TRBD1. J lost 2 bases, V lost 5 bases, and 4 bases had no gene match. Looked up from germline, CDR1 is GTSNPN and CDR2 is SVGIG (reference sequence). This CDR3 comprises 14 residues. Here the CDR3 DNA reads TGTGCCTGGGGGACAGGGATGCCCTACAATGAGCAGTTCTTC. This encodes CAWGTGMPYNEQFF.

The table lists this clone with a count of one. The chain employs TRBV5-6 and TRBJ1-1, with 7 bases that match TRBD1. In germline, CDR1 is SGHDT, CDR2 YYEEEE. The V gene end was trimmed by 3 bases and the J gene end by 2 bases; junction bases not matched to a gene: 4. The CDR3 has 14 residues. CDR3 coding DNA: TGTGCCAGCAGCTGGGGGGACAGCAACACTGAAGCTTTCTTT. Protein: CASSWGDSNTEAFF. The entire variable domain, with the rest obtained from reference TRBV5-6 and TRBJ1-1, is as follows: DAGVTQSPTHLIKTRGQQVTLRCSPKSGHDTVSWYQQALGQGPQFIFQYYEEEERQRGNFPDRFSGHQFPNYSSELNVNALLLGDSALYLCASSWGDSNTEAFFGQGTRLTVV.

This clone appeared a few times. This sequence joins TRBV7-2 and TRBJ2-7, with 9 positions matching TRBD2. The CDR3 runs to 12 residues. CDR1 and CDR2 (germline): SGHTA, FQGNSA. V shed 0 bases and J 13 bases; nucleotides not matched to a gene: 4. The CDR3 protein is CASSLATGTSYF. CDR3 nucleotide sequence: TGTGCCAGCAGCTTAGCCACCGGGACTAGCTACTTC.

The rearrangement uses TRBV5-4 and TRBJ1-3; a possible D gene is TRBD1 (5 bases). Germline loops: CDR1 SGHNT, CDR2 YYREEE (reference sequence). V lost 1 base to trimming and J lost 7 bases, with 15 bases between them. The CDR3 runs to 15 residues. The CDR3 spells CASSLFAGKANTIYF. CDR3 nucleotide sequence: TGTGCCAGCAGCTTGTTTGCAGGGAAAGCCAACACCATATATTTT.